This T cell receptor (beta chain) was recovered during a study of cytomegalovirus exposure and HLA in healthy donors. Regarding the study as a whole: The study dropped some indistinguishable V segments, TRBV6-2 and TRBV6-3 among them.

This clone came up a few times. The antigen remains unidentified. V dropped 7 bases and J dropped 2; count of bases not matched to a gene: 7. Germline V CDR1 and CDR2: LGHNT, FRNRAP. This CDR3 comprises 15 residues. The PCR employed 60 Vbeta primers together with 13 Jbeta primers. The data were produced by immunoSEQ multiplex PCR, yet TCRdb's version contains in-frame clones alone and is incomplete. This table has around 110,000 clones, 9% to 10% appearing once. The chain carries TRBV12-5 and TRBJ1-5, with 8 bases identical to TRBD1. What was sequenced was PBMCs. This TCR was sampled from a man aged 25-45 years in good health and CMV-seronegative. The CDR3 region has the DNA TGTGCTAGTGAGAATGACAGGGGAGGCAATCAGCCCCAGCATTTT. Amino acid sequence: CASENDRGGNQPQHF.